The text below deals with one TCR beta chain. Its target is not known. This sample is part of a study of cytomegalovirus exposure and HLA in healthy donors. Study context: The 110 or so validation repertoires used a platform that matched the one used for the approximately 670 first-cohort repertoires, as a later analysis reported. Study findings and constraints: Three chains linked to CMV were shown in vitro to be specific for CMV antigens. Among TCR sequences, most were rare, though some public TCRs appeared in many donors.

This table comes from immunoSEQ multiplex PCR, and its TCRdb copy is limited to in-frame clones, with some not included. The sample holds 130,000 or so clones, about 84% seen once. The donors were members of the roughly 130-subject validation cohort (separate from the approximately 670-subject first cohort). The CDR3 consists of 15 residues. Losses at the gene ends were 6 bases for V and 0 bases for J; bases not matched to a gene: 6. Germline CDR1 reads MNHEY; CDR2 reads SVGAGI. Sequencing was performed on PBMCs. This chain joins TRBV6-5 and TRBJ1-1; TRBD1 matches 8 bases. The clonotype originates from a woman in her twenties or thirties in good health and CMV-seronegative. The CDR3 DNA is TGTGCCAGCAGCGGACAGGGAGAAATGAACACTGAAGCTTTCTTT. The encoded protein is CASSGQGEMNTEAFF.